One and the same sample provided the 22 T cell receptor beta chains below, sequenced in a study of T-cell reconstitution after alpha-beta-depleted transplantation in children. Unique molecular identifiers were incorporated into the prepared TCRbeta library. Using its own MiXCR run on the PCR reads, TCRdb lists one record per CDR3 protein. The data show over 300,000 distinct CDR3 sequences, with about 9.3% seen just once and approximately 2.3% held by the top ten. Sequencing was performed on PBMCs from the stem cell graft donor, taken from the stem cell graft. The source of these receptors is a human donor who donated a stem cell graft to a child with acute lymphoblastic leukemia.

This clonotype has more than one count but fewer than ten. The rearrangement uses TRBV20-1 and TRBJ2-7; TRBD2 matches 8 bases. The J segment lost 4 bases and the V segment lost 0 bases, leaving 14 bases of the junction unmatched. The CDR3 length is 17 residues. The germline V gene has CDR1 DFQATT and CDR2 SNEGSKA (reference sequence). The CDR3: CSARDPHRVAGRYEQYF. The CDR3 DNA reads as TGCAGTGCTAGAGATCCTCATCGGGTAGCGGGACGTTACGAGCAGTACTTC.

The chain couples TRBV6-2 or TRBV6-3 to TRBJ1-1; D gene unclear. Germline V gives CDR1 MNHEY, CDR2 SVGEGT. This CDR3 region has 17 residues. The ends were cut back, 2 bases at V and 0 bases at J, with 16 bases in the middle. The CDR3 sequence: CASSYGPSAEMNTEAFF. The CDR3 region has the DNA TGTGCCAGCAGTTACGGCCCCAGCGCAGAGATGAACACTGAAGCTTTCTTT.

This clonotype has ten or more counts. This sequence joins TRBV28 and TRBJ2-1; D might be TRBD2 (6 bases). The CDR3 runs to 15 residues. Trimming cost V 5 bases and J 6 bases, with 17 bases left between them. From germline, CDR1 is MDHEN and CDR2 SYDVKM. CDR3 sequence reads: CASSGPGLLVNEQFF. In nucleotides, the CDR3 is TGTGCCAGCAGTGGCCCGGGACTCCTAGTCAATGAGCAGTTCTTC.

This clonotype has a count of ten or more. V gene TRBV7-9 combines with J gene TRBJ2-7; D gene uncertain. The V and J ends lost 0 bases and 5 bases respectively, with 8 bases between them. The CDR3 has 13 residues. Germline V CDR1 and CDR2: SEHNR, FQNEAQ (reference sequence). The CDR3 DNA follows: TGTGCCAGCAGCTTAGCGGGTGGGAACGAGCAGTACTTC. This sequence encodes CASSLAGGNEQYF.

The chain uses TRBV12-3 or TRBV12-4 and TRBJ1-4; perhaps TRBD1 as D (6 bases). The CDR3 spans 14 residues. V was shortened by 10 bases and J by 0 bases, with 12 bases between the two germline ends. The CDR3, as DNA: TGTGCCACGCGACAGGAGGCAACTAATGAAAAACTGTTTTTT. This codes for CATRQEATNEKLFF.

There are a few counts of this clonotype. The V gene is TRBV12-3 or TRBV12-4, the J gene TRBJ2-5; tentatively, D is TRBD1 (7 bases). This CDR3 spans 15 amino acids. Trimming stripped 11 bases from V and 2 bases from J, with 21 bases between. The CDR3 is CAGSGGGITQETQYF. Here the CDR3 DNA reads TGTGCCGGGTCAGGGGGAGGTATTACACAAGAGACCCAGTACTTC.

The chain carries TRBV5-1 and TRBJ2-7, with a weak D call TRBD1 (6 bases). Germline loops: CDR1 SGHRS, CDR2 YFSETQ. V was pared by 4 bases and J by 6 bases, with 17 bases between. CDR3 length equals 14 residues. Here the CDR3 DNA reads TGCGCCAGCAGCGCCACACAGGGTTCAGGCGAGCAGTACTTC. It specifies CASSATQGSGEQYF.

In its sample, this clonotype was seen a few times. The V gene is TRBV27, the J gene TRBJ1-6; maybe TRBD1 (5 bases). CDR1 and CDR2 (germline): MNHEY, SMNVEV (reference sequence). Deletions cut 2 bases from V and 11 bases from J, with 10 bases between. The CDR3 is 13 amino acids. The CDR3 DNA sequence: TGTGCCAGCAGTTTACCCGGGGGGGCACCCCTCCACTTT. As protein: CASSLPGGAPLHF.

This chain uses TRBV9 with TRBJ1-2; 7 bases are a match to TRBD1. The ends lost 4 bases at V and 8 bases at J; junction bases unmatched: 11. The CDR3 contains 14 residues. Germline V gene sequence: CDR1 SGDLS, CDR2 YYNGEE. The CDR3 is CASSPLTGLGGYTF. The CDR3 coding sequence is TGTGCCAGCAGCCCACTGACAGGGCTGGGAGGCTACACCTTC.

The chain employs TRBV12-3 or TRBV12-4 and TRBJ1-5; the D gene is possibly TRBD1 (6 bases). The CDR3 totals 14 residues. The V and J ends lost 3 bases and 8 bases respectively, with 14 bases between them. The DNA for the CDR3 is TGTGCCAGCAGTTTCATCGGGGGGCGGAAGCCCCAGCATTTT. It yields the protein CASSFIGGRKPQHF.

The DNA for the CDR3 is TGTGCCAGCAGTTTAGCTGGCCAGCAAGTGGGCGGGGAGCTGTTTTTT. Translation: CASSLAGQQVGGELFF. This chain connects TRBV12-3 or TRBV12-4 to TRBJ2-2; D is ambiguous. V shed 0 bases and J shed 7 bases, with 15 bases lying between them. The CDR3 sequence is 16 residues long.

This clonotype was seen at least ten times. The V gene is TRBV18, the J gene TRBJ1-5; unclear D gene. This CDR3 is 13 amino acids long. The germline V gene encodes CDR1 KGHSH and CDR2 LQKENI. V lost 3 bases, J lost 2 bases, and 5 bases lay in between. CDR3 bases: TGTGCCAGCTCACCGGACGGCAATCAGCCCCAGCATTTT. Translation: CASSPDGNQPQHF.

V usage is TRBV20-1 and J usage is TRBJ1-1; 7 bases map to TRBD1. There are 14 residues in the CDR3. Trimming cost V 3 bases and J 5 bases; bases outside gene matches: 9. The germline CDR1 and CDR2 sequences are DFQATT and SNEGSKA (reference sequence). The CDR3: CSAREQGFLTEAFF. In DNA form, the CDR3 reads TGCAGTGCTAGGGAACAGGGGTTTTTGACTGAAGCTTTCTTT.

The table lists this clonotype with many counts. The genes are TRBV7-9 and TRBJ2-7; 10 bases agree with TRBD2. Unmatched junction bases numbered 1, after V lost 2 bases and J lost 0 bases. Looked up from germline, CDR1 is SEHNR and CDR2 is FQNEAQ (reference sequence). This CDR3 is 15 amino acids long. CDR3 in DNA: TGTGCCAGCAGCTTAACTAGCGGGGCCTCCTACGAGCAGTACTTC. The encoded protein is CASSLTSGASYEQYF. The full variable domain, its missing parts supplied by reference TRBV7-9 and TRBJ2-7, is DTGVSQNPRHKITKRGQNVTFRCDPISEHNRLYWYRQTLGQGPEFLTYFQNEAQLEKSRLLSDRFSAERPKGSFSTLEIQRTEQGDSAMYLCASSLTSGASYEQYFGPGTRLTVT.

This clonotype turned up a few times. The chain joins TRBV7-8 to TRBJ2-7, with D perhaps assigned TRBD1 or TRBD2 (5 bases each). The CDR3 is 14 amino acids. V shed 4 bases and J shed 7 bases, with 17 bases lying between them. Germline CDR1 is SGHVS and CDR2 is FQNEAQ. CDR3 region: CASSSLRDGGEQYF. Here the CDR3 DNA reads TGTGCCAGCAGCTCCCTCCGGGACGGAGGAGAGCAGTACTTC.

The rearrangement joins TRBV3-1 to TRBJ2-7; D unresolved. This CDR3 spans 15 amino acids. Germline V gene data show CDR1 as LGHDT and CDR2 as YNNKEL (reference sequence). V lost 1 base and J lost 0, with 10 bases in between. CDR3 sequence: CASSQASGPSYEQYF. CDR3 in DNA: TGTGCCAGCAGCCAAGCGTCCGGGCCCTCCTACGAGCAGTACTTC.

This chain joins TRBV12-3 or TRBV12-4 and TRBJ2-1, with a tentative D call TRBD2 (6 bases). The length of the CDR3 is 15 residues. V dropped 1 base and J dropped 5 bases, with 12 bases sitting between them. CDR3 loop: CASSLGGVWDNEQFF. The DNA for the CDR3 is TGTGCCAGCAGTTTAGGGGGGGTCTGGGACAATGAGCAGTTCTTC.

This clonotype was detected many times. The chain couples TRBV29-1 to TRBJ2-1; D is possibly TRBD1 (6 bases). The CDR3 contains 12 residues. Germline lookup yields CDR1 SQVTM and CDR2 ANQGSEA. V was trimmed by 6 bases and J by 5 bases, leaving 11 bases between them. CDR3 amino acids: CSVRGQNNEQFF. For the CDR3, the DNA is TGCAGCGTCCGAGGACAGAACAATGAGCAGTTCTTC.

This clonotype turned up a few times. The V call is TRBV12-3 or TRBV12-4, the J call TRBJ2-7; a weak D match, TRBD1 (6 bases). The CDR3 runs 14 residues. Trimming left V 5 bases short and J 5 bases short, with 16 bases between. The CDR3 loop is CASSHRVRDHEQYF. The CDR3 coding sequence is TGTGCCAGCAGTCACAGGGTACGAGACCACGAGCAGTACTTC.

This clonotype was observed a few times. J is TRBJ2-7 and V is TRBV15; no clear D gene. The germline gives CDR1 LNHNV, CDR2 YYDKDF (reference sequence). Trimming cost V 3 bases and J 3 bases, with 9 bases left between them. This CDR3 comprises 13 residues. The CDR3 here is CATSSHHSYEQYF. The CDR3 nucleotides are TGTGCCACCAGCAGCCACCACAGCTACGAGCAGTACTTC. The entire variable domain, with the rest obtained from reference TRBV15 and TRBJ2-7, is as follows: DAMVIQNPRYQVTQFGKPVTLSCSQTLNHNVMYWYQQKSSQAPKLLFHYYDKDFNNEADTPDNFQSRRPNTSFCFLDIRSPGLGDTAMYLCATSSHHSYEQYFGPGTRLTVT.

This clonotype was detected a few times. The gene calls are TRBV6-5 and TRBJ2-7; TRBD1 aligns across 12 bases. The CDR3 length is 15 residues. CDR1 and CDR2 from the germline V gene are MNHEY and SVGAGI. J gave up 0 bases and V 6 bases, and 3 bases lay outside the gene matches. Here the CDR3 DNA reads TGTGCCAGCAGCCGGGACAGGGGGCACTCCTACGAGCAGTACTTC. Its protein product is CASSRDRGHSYEQYF.

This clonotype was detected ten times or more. The CDR3 sequence: CASSLKGDAEAFF. The CDR3 DNA is TGTGCCAGCAGTTTGAAGGGGGACGCTGAAGCTTTCTTT. The chain links TRBV12-3 or TRBV12-4 to TRBJ1-1; perhaps TRBD1 as D (6 bases). The CDR3 covers 13 residues. The V gene lost 3 bases and the J gene lost 6 bases, with 11 bases spanning the gap.